This TCR beta chain was recovered during a study of PD-L1 blockade in urothelial cancer. Study details: Blood underwent analysis 3 weeks (second dose) and 6 weeks after treatment began. Per blood sample, T cells had a median of 141,255.

Per the germline V gene, CDR1 is SGHRS and CDR2 is YFSETQ. Trimming removed 7 bases from V and 6 bases from J, with 17 bases in between. The CDR3 contains 14 residues. Only in-frame clones appear in the TCRdb table, and some are missing; sequencing was by immunoSEQ multiplex PCR. This sample carries about 74,000 clones, 84% of them seen once, and the ten largest clones take 4% to 5%. The J gene is TRBJ1-5, the V gene TRBV5-1, with D possibly TRBD1 on 6 matching bases. The TCR was taken from a man aged 70-80 years with urothelial cancer. Here the sequenced sample was PBMCs, taken around atezolizumab (anti-PD-L1) treatment. The CDR3 nucleotides read TGCGCCAGCTCGGGGGGCGCGGGCGGTCAGCCCCAGCATTTT. This codes for CASSGGAGGQPQHF.